This T cell receptor (beta chain) was sequenced during a study of T cell repertoires in cytomegalovirus infection. MiXCR, applied by TCRdb to the reads, yields one record per CDR3 protein. The sample shows about 310,000 distinct CDR3 sequences, 20% to 25% of them seen only once. As concerns this clonotype: Its antigen is undetermined.

Trimming stripped 0 bases from V and 2 bases from J, with 16 bases between. Germline CDR1 is MNHEY and CDR2 is SVGEGT. The CDR3 runs to 17 residues. The chain joins TRBV6-2 or TRBV6-3 to TRBJ1-2; D not certain. The receptor comes from a human donor in good health (CMV status not recorded). Some clones in this sample may be carry-over from other donors' samples. The starting material was cultured PBMCs, obtained from culture after CMV antigen stimulation. The CDR3 DNA follows: TGTGCCAGCAGTTACTCGAATGGAGGGTCCCTAAACTATGGCTACACCTTC. Translation gives CASSYSNGGSLNYGYTF.